This T cell receptor beta chain appears in the sequencing data of a study of blood T cell repertoires in COVID-19. The wider study: PBMCs, B-cell-depleted T cells, or T cells were the source of the cDNA or gDNA that made up the material.

The CDR3 covers 14 residues. The V gene lost 4 bases and the J gene lost 2 bases, with 14 bases spanning the gap. Looked up from germline, CDR1 is SQVTM and CDR2 is ANQGSEA. Sequencing was performed with immunoSEQ multiplex PCR; in TCRdb, only in-frame clones are kept and a portion is missing. Of around 700,000 clones listed, 90% are singletons. The chain is built from TRBV29-1 and TRBJ1-2, with D perhaps TRBD1 (5 bases). The material sequenced was peripheral blood. The sequence derives from a young woman with acute or convalescent COVID-19. CDR3 in amino acids: CSVGGLGVNYGYTF. CDR3 coding DNA: TGCAGCGTTGGGGGCTTAGGGGTAAACTATGGCTACACCTTC. Full variable domain (remainder filled in from reference TRBV29-1 and TRBJ1-2): SAVISQKPSRDICQRGTSLTIQCQVDSQVTMMFWYRQQPGQSLTLIATANQGSEATYESGFVIDKFPISRPNLTFSTLTVSNMSPEDSSIYLCSVGGLGVNYGYTFGSGTRLTVV.